These 4 T cell receptor beta chains were all obtained from the same sample, sequenced in a study of CD4 T cells in relation to SARS-CoV-2 and coronaviruses. What these receptors recognize is not known. The assay was immunoSEQ multiplex PCR, and TCRdb's table has in-frame clones only and misses some. The sample lists tens of thousands of clones, around four fifths occurring once. Sequencing input: memory CD4+ T cells from PBMCs, cultured in vitro. The receptors originated from an adult with COVID-19.

The V gene is TRBV4-1, the J gene TRBJ2-7; 7 nucleotides match TRBD2. CDR3 length equals 15 residues. V dropped 1 base and J dropped 0; count of bases not matched to a gene: 3. The germline CDR1 and CDR2 sequences are MGHRA and YSYEKL. The CDR3 DNA is TGCGCCAGCAGCCAAGCCGGGACTACCTCCTACGAGCAGTACTTC. Protein sequence: CASSQAGTTSYEQYF.

This clone appeared a few times. The DNA for the CDR3 is TGTGCCATCAGTACCGGGACAAATACGAACACTGAAGCTTTCTTT. Translation: CAISTGTNTNTEAFF. The chain has TRBV10-3 and TRBJ1-1, with D maybe TRBD1 (6 bases). Germline CDR1 reads ENHRY; CDR2 reads SYGVKD. The CDR3 length is 15 residues. V was shortened by 5 bases and J by 1 base, with 14 bases between the two germline ends.

The rearrangement joins TRBV11-2 to TRBJ2-7; maybe TRBD1 (5 bases). Trimming stripped 3 bases from V and 3 bases from J, with 9 bases between. Germline V gene lookup returns CDR1 SGHAT and CDR2 FQNNGV. The CDR3 covers 13 residues. CDR3 sequence: CASSFLRDYEQYF. The CDR3, as DNA: TGTGCCAGCAGCTTCCTCAGGGACTACGAGCAGTACTTC.

The gene calls are TRBV6-6 and TRBJ1-2; 8 nucleotides align to TRBD1. The germline V gene encodes CDR1 MNHNY and CDR2 SVGAGI (reference sequence). The CDR3 loop spans 14 amino acids. Trimming removed 2 bases from V and 8 bases from J; junction bases left unmatched: 7. The CDR3 here is CASSYPTGEKGYTF. CDR3 in DNA: TGTGCCAGCAGTTACCCGACAGGGGAGAAAGGCTACACCTTC.